The 25 T cell receptor beta chains given below trace back to one sample, sequenced in a study of blood T cell repertoires in COVID-19. Repertoires were generated with immunoSEQ multiplex PCR, while TCRdb's copy carries only in-frame clones and drops some. Among some 510,000 clones, roughly 90% were seen once, and the ten largest hold approximately 1.8%. Sequencing was done on a sample of PBMCs or T cells enriched from blood (not recorded which). The source of these receptors is a middle-aged woman who had recovered from COVID-19.

This rearrangement joins TRBV18 to TRBJ1-3, with TRBD1 identical over 8 bases. This CDR3 has 16 residues. CDR1 KGHSH and CDR2 LQKENI come from the germline V gene. With V trimmed by 5 bases and J by 3 bases, 9 bases remained unmatched. The CDR3 DNA is TGTGCCAGCTCATCAAGAGGACAGGGTGTTGGAAACACCATATATTTT. Translation gives CASSSRGQGVGNTIYF.

This clone appeared once. The chain recombines TRBV29-1 with TRBJ2-1; the D gene is possibly TRBD2 (6 bases). CDR1 and CDR2 (germline): SQVTM, ANQGSEA. CDR3 size: 14 residues. Trimming left V 6 bases short and J 2 bases short, with 14 bases between. CDR3 sequence (DNA): TGCAGCGTCGGGGACTTGTACACCTACAATGAGCAGTTCTTC. Encoded protein: CSVGDLYTYNEQFF.

In this sample, this clone turned up once. In nucleotides, the CDR3 is TGTGCCAGCAGCCCGTGGACAGGGGTATATGGCTACACCTTC. Translation gives CASSPWTGVYGYTF. The chain combines TRBV6-5 with TRBJ1-2, with TRBD1 matching over 9 bases. The CDR3 runs 14 residues. Trimming cost V 6 bases and J 5 bases; bases outside gene matches: 7. From germline, CDR1 is MNHEY and CDR2 SVGAGI.

This clone was observed a single time. This sequence joins TRBV12-3 or TRBV12-4 and TRBJ1-5, with 11 bases fitting TRBD1. Trimming removed 8 bases from V and 7 bases from J; junction bases left unmatched: 4. This CDR3 has 13 amino acids. The DNA for the CDR3 is TGTGCCAGCGAGGACAGGGGGCAACAGCCCCAGCATTTT. It encodes CASEDRGQQPQHF.

This rearrangement joins TRBV5-1 to TRBJ2-7; the match to TRBD1 covers 10 bases. J lost 5 bases, V lost 4 bases, and 6 bases had no gene match. The CDR3 loop spans 14 amino acids. Germline V lookup: CDR1 SGHRS, CDR2 YFSETQ. CDR3 sequence (DNA): TGCGCCAGCAGCAAGGGACAGGGGAACCACGAGCAGTACTTC. As protein: CASSKGQGNHEQYF. The full variable domain, rest sourced from reference TRBV5-1 and TRBJ2-7, is KAGVTQTPRYLIKTRGQQVTLSCSPISGHRSVSWYQQTPGQGLQFLFEYFSETQRNKGNFPGRFSGRQFSNSRSEMNVSTLELGDSALYLCASSKGQGNHEQYFGPGTRLTVT.

This clone was recorded once. This chain links TRBV7-9 with TRBJ2-2, with 8 bases that match TRBD2. After removal of 3 bases from V and 2 bases from J, the junction contained 5 bases not matched to a gene. This CDR3 is 16 amino acids long. The germline gives CDR1 SEHNR, CDR2 FQNEAQ (reference sequence). The CDR3 here is CASSFSGTSNTGELFF. DNA of the CDR3: TGTGCCAGCAGCTTCTCCGGGACTAGTAACACCGGGGAGCTGTTTTTT.

The rearrangement uses TRBV27 and TRBJ2-3; perhaps TRBD1 as D (5 bases). V lost 4 bases, J lost 2 bases, and 13 bases lay in between. Germline V gene lookup returns CDR1 MNHEY and CDR2 SMNVEV (reference sequence). This CDR3 is built from 15 residues. The CDR3 sequence: CASSSRRAATDTQYF. DNA of the CDR3: TGTGCCAGCAGTTCACGCAGGGCAGCCACAGATACGCAGTATTTT.

This clone appeared once. The chain recombines TRBV11-2 with TRBJ2-7, with 7 bases fitting TRBD2. The CDR3 spans 14 residues. In germline, CDR1 is SGHAT, CDR2 FQNNGV. The trim removed 0 bases at V and 3 bases at J, leaving 2 bases unmatched. CDR3 loop: CASSLELAIYEQYF. CDR3 in DNA: TGTGCCAGCAGCTTAGAACTAGCGATCTACGAGCAGTACTTC.

The CDR3 loop reads CASTPTGQHSPLHF. DNA of the CDR3: TGTGCCAGTACCCCGACAGGGCAACACTCACCCCTCCACTTT. The chain has TRBV19 and TRBJ1-6; 7 bases match TRBD1. The V gene end was trimmed by 7 bases and the J gene end by 10 bases; junction bases not matched to a gene: 10. This CDR3 is built from 14 residues. The germline CDR1 and CDR2 sequences are LNHDA and SQIVND (reference sequence).

The chain employs TRBV10-3 and TRBJ1-2, with 9 bases aligning to TRBD1. The V gene end was trimmed by 4 bases and the J gene end by 6 bases; junction bases not matched to a gene: 12. This CDR3 has 16 residues. The germline V gene encodes CDR1 ENHRY and CDR2 SYGVKD. This chain's CDR3 is CAISAQLTGQGDGYTF. The CDR3 DNA reads as TGTGCCATCAGTGCCCAGCTGACGGGACAGGGTGATGGCTACACCTTC.

The chain uses TRBV7-2 and TRBJ1-3; no clear D gene. The germline gives CDR1 SGHTA, CDR2 FQGNSA. V lost 4 bases and J 4 bases, leaving 8 bases between the germline ends. The CDR3 loop spans 13 amino acids. In nucleotides, the CDR3 is TGTGCCAGCAGCTCCCGGGGAGGAAACACCATATATTTT. It translates to CASSSRGGNTIYF.

This clone was seen once. This chain uses TRBV5-6 with TRBJ2-3; 9 nucleotides agree with TRBD2. The trim removed 4 bases at V and 4 bases at J, leaving 16 bases unmatched. Per the germline V gene, CDR1 is SGHDT and CDR2 is YYEEEE. The CDR3 extends over 18 amino acids. CDR3 nucleotides: TGTGCCAGCAGCCGATCGGTCGGGAGCGGGAGGTGGGCAGATACGCAGTATTTT. Its protein product is CASSRSVGSGRWADTQYF.

The chain employs TRBV14 and TRBJ1-3; D uncertain. The CDR3 totals 16 residues. V dropped 1 base and J dropped 0 bases, with 10 bases sitting between them. The germline gives CDR1 SGHDN, CDR2 FVKESK. DNA for the CDR3: TGTGCCAGCAGCCAAGCGGGGATCCCCTCTGGAAACACCATATATTTT. This encodes CASSQAGIPSGNTIYF. Variable domain in full (rest from reference TRBV14 and TRBJ1-3): EAGVTQFPSHSVIEKGQTVTLRCDPISGHDNLYWYRRVMGKEIKFLLHFVKESKQDESGMPNNRFLAERTGGTYSTLKVQPAELEDSGVYFCASSQAGIPSGNTIYFGEGSWLTVV.

This clone was seen more than once but under ten times. The chain couples TRBV11-3 to TRBJ2-5; maybe TRBD2 (6 bases). This CDR3 has 16 amino acids. The germline gives CDR1 SGHNT, CDR2 YENEEA. Trimming left V 5 bases short and J 2 bases short, with 18 bases between. The CDR3 DNA is TGTGCCAGCAGCAAGTACGGGCGGGGAGCACAAGAGACCCAGTACTTC. This codes for CASSKYGRGAQETQYF.

The gene calls are TRBV2 and TRBJ1-2; perhaps TRBD1 as D (5 bases). The CDR3 totals 14 residues. CDR1 and CDR2 (germline): SNHLY, FYNNEI. V dropped 0 bases and J dropped 7 bases, with 12 bases sitting between them. The CDR3 loop reads CASSEADNLGGYTF. In DNA form, the CDR3 reads TGTGCCAGCAGTGAAGCGGACAACTTGGGTGGCTACACCTTC.

The chain employs TRBV14 and TRBJ2-7; TRBD1 is a possible D gene (6 bases). The CDR3 length is 16 residues. Trimming shortened V by 1 base and J by 5 bases, and 18 bases separated the two germline ends. Germline V gives CDR1 SGHDN, CDR2 FVKESK. The DNA for the CDR3 is TGTGCCAGCAGCCAAGTAGTAACAGGGTTCATTGACGAGCAGTACTTC. It is translated as CASSQVVTGFIDEQYF.

The chain uses TRBV27 and TRBJ2-5; 13 bases match TRBD2. This CDR3 comprises 17 residues. Trimming at V came to 5 bases and at J to 5 bases, leaving 11 bases not matched to a gene. Germline CDR1 MNHEY, CDR2 SMNVEV (reference sequence). CDR3 protein: CASSPGLAGVGWETQYF. CDR3 DNA: TGTGCCAGCAGTCCCGGACTAGCGGGAGTAGGGTGGGAGACCCAGTACTTC.

The chain joins TRBV24-1 to TRBJ2-1; D uncertain. V lost 4 bases and J 5 bases, leaving 14 bases between the germline ends. The CDR3 runs 15 residues. Germline CDR1 is KGHDR and CDR2 is SFDVKD. The CDR3 DNA reads TGTGCCACCAGTGACTCCCGGAAGACTGACAATGAGCAGTTCTTC. Its protein is CATSDSRKTDNEQFF.

This chain uses TRBV24-1 with TRBJ2-7; 13 bases agree with TRBD2. The CDR3 is 15 amino acids. Germline V gene data show CDR1 as KGHDR and CDR2 as SFDVKD. V lost 3 bases to trimming and J lost 7 bases; unmatched junction nucleotides: 5. The CDR3: CATSDTRTSGSEQYF. The CDR3 nucleotides read TGTGCCACCAGTGATACTAGGACTAGCGGGAGTGAGCAGTACTTC.

The V call is TRBV27, the J call TRBJ1-5, with 8 bases that match TRBD1. Germline-derived CDR1 and CDR2 are MNHEY and SMNVEV (reference sequence). This CDR3 has 14 residues. The V segment lost 6 bases and the J segment 4 bases; nucleotides outside the gene matches: 5. The DNA for the CDR3 is TGTGCCAGCAGCAAGGGACAGGCGAATCAGCCCCAGCATTTT. Protein: CASSKGQANQPQHF.

V and J are TRBV28 and TRBJ2-7; 10 positions agree with TRBD1. V dropped 4 bases and J dropped 7; count of bases not matched to a gene: 7. This CDR3 has 14 amino acids. The germline V gene encodes CDR1 MDHEN and CDR2 SYDVKM. The CDR3 bases are TGTGCCAGCAGTTGGACAGGGGGTTCGGCGGAGCAGTACTTC. Its protein product is CASSWTGGSAEQYF. Complete variable domain (other parts from reference TRBV28 and TRBJ2-7): DVKVTQSSRYLVKRTGEKVFLECVQDMDHENMFWYRQDPGLGLRLIYFSYDVKMKEKGDIPEGYSVSREKKERFSLILESASTNQTSMYLCASSWTGGSAEQYFGPGTRLTVT.

The chain joins TRBV30 to TRBJ2-7, with 7 bases identical to TRBD1. The length of the CDR3 is 15 residues. V lost 7 bases, J lost 2 bases, and 14 bases stayed unmatched. Germline CDR1 and CDR2: GTSNPN and SVGIG (reference sequence). The CDR3 bases are TGTGCCTACACGACCTACAGGGGAGAGGCCTACGAGCAGTACTTC. Its protein product is CAYTTYRGEAYEQYF. Supplemented by reference TRBV30 and TRBJ2-7, the full variable domain reads SQTIHQWPATLVQPVGSPLSLECTVEGTSNPNLYWYRQAAGRGLQLLFYSVGIGQISSEVPQNLSASRPQDRQFILSSKKLLLSDSGFYLCAYTTYRGEAYEQYFGPGTRLTVT.

This chain connects TRBV24-1 to TRBJ2-3, with 8 bases matching TRBD1. The CDR3 contains 15 residues. J lost 5 bases, V lost 3 bases, and 6 bases had no gene match. From germline, CDR1 is KGHDR and CDR2 SFDVKD. CDR3 nucleotide sequence: TGTGCCACCAGTGATCCTCGGACAGGGCGAGATACGCAGTATTTT. This encodes CATSDPRTGRDTQYF.

This rearrangement joins TRBV7-2 to TRBJ2-7; no clear D. V was shortened by 2 bases and J by 2 bases, with 7 bases between the two germline ends. CDR1 SGHTA and CDR2 FQGNSA come from the germline V gene. The CDR3 is 13 residues long. CDR3 sequence: CASSLFGAYEQYF. CDR3 bases: TGTGCCAGCAGCTTATTTGGAGCCTACGAGCAGTACTTC.

The rearrangement uses TRBV27 and TRBJ1-5; 10 nucleotides match TRBD1. This CDR3 region has 15 residues. Germline V gene lookup returns CDR1 MNHEY and CDR2 SMNVEV (reference sequence). J lost 4 bases, V lost 3 bases, and 3 bases had no gene match. DNA for the CDR3: TGTGCCAGCAGTTTCCGACAGGGGGCGAATCAGCCCCAGCATTTT. Translated, it gives CASSFRQGANQPQHF.